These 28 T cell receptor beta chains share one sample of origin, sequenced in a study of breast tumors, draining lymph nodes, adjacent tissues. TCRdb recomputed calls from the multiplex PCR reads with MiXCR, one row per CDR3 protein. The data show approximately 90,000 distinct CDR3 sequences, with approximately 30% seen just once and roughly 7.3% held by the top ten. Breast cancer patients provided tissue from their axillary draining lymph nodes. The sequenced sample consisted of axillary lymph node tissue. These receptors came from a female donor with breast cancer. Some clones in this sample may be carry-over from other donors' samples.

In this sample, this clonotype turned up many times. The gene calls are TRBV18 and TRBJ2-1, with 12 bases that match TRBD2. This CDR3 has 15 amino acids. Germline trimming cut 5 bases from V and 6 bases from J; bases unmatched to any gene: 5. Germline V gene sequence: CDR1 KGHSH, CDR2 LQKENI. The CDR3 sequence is CASSALAGGGNEQFF. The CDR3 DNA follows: TGTGCCAGCTCAGCTCTAGCGGGAGGGGGCAATGAGCAGTTCTTC.

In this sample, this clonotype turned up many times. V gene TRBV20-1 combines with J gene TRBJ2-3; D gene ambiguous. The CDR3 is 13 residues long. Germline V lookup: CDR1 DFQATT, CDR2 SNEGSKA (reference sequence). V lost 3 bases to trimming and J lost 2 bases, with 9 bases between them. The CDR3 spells CSASTAVTDTQYF. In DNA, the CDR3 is TGCAGTGCTAGTACGGCAGTCACAGATACGCAGTATTTT.

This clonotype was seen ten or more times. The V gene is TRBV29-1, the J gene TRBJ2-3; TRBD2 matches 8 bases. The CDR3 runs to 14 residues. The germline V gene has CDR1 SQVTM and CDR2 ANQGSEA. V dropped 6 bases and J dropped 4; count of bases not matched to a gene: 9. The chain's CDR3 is CSVGSGSSADTQYF. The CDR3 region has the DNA TGCAGCGTCGGGAGCGGGAGTTCCGCAGATACGCAGTATTTT.

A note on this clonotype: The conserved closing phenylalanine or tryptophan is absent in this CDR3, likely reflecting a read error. CDR3 sequence (DNA): TGCAGTGCTAGAGAGGGAGGGGGCGCGGGAAACACTGAAGCTTTCCTT. Translation: CSAREGGGAGNTEAFL. The chain carries TRBV20-1 and TRBJ1-1; 7 nucleotides agree with TRBD1. Germline lookup yields CDR1 DFQATT and CDR2 SNEGSKA (reference sequence). V gave up 0 bases and J gave up 2 bases; unmatched junction bases: 9. The CDR3 covers 16 residues.

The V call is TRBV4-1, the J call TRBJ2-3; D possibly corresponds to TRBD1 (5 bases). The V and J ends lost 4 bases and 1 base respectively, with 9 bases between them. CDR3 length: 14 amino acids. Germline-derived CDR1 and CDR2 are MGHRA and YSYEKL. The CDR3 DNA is TGCGCCAGCAGCCGCGAAGGGGGCACAGATACGCAGTATTTT. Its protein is CASSREGGTDTQYF.

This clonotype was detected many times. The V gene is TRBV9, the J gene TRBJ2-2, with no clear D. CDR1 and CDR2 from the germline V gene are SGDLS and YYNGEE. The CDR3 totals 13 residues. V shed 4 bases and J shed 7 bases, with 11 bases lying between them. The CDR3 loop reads CASSPPSGGELFF. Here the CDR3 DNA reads TGTGCCAGCAGCCCGCCGTCTGGCGGGGAGCTGTTTTTT. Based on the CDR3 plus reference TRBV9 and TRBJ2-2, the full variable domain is DSGVTQTPKHLITATGQRVTLRCSPRSGDLSVYWYQQSLDQGLQFLIQYYNGEERAKGNILERFSAQQFPDLHSELNLSSLELGDSALYFCASSPPSGGELFFGEGSRLTVL.

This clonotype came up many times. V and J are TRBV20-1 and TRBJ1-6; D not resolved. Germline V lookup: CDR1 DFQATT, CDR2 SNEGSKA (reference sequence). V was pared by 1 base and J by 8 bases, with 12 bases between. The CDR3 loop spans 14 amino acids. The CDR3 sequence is CSARVGQDDSPLHF. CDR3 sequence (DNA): TGCAGTGCTAGAGTAGGGCAGGATGATTCACCCCTCCACTTT.

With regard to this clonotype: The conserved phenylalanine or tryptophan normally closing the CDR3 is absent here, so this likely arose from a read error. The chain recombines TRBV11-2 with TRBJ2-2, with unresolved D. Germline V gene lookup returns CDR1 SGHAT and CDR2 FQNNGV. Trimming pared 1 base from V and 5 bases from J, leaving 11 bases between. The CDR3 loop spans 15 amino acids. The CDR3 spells CASSLVTQATGELFL. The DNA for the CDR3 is TGTGCCAGCAGCTTAGTAACTCAGGCGACCGGGGAGCTGTTTCTT.

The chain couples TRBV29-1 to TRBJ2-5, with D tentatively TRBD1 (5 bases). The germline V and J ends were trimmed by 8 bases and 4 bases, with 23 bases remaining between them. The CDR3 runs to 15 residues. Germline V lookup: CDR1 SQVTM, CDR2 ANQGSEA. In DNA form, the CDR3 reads TGCAGCATTTTGGGGCCAGGGCCAGACTTAGAGACCCAGTACTTC. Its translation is CSILGPGPDLETQYF.

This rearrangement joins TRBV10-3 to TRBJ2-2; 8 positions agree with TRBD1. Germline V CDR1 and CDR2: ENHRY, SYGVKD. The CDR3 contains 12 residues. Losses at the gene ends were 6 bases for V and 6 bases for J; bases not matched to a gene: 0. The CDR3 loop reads CAIRTGAGELFF. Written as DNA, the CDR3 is TGTGCCATCAGGACAGGGGCCGGGGAGCTGTTTTTT.

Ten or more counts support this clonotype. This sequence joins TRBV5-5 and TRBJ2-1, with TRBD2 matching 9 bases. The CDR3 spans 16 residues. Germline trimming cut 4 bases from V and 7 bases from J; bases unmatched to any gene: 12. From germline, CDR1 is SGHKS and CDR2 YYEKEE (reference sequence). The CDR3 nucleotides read TGTGCCAGCAGCCGGAACCTAGCGGGGATGGGGAATGAGCAGTTCTTC. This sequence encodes CASSRNLAGMGNEQFF.

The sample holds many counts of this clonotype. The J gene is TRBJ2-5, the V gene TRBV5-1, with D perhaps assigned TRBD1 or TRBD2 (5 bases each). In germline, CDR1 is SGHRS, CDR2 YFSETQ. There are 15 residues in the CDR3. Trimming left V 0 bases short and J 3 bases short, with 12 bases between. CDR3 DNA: TGCGCCAGCAGCTTGGAGGGACGCCAAGAAGAGACCCAGTACTTC. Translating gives CASSLEGRQEETQYF.

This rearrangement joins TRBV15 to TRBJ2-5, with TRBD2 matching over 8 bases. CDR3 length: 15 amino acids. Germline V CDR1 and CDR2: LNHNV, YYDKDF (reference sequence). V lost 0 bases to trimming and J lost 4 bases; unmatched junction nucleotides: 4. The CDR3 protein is CATSRDRLAGETQYF. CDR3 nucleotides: TGTGCCACCAGCAGAGATCGGCTAGCGGGAGAGACCCAGTACTTC.

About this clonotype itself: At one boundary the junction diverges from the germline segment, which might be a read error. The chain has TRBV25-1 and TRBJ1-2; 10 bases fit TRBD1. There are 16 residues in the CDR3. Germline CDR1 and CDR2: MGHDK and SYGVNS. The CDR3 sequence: CAGSESRQGAQNGHTF. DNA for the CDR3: TGTGCCGGCAGTGAGTCCCGACAGGGGGCCCAGAATGGCCACACCTTC.

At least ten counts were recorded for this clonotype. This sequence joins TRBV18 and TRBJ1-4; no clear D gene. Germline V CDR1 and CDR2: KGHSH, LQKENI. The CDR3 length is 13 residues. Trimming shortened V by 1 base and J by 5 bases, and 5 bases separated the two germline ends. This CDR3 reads CASSPLSNEKLFF. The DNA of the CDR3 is TGTGCCAGCTCACCACTCTCAAATGAAAAACTGTTTTTT.

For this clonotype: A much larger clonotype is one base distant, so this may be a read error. Here the CDR3 DNA reads TGCGCCAGCAGCTTGCACACTGAAGCTTTCTTT. Its translation: CASSLHTEAFF. The chain uses TRBV5-1 and TRBJ1-1; D gene unclear. CDR1 is SGHRS and CDR2 is YFSETQ in the germline V gene. V was trimmed by 1 base and J by 3 bases, leaving 1 base between them. This CDR3 is 11 amino acids long. Based on the CDR3 plus reference TRBV5-1 and TRBJ1-1, the full variable domain is KAGVTQTPRYLIKTRGQQVTLSCSPISGHRSVSWYQQTPGQGLQFLFEYFSETQRNKGNFPGRFSGRQFSNSRSEMNVSTLELGDSALYLCASSLHTEAFFGQGTRLTVV.

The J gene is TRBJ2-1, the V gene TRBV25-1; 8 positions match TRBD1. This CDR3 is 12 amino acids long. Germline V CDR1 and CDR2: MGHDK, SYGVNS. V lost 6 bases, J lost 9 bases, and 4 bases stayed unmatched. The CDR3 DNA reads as TGTGCCAGCAGGTCGACAGGGGTTGAGCAGTTCTTC. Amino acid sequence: CASRSTGVEQFF.

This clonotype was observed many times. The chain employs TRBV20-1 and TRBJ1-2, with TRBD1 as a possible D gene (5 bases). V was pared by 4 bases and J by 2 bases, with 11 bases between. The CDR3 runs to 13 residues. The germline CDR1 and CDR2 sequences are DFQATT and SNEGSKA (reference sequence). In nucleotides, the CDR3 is TGCAGTGCTAAAGAGACAGTGAACTATGGCTACACCTTC. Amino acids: CSAKETVNYGYTF.

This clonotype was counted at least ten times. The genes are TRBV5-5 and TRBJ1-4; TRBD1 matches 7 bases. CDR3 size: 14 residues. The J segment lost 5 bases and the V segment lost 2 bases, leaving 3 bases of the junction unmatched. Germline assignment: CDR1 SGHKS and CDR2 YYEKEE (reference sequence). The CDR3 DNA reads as TGTGCCAGCAGCTTTGGCAGGGGGAATGAAAAACTGTTTTTT. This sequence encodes CASSFGRGNEKLFF.

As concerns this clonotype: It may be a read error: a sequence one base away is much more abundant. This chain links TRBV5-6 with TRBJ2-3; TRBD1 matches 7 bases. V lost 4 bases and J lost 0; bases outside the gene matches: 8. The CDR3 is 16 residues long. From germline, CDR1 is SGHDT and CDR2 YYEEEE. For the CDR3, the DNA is TGTGCCAGCAGCCTCGGACAGGCGAGAAGCACAGATACGCAGTATTTT. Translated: CASSLGQARSTDTQYF.

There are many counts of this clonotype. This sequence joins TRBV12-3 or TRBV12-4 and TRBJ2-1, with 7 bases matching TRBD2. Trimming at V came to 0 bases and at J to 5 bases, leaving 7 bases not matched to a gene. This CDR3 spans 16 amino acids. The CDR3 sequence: CASSLAPGGSDNEQFF. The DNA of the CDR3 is TGTGCCAGCAGTTTAGCGCCCGGGGGGTCGGACAATGAGCAGTTCTTC.

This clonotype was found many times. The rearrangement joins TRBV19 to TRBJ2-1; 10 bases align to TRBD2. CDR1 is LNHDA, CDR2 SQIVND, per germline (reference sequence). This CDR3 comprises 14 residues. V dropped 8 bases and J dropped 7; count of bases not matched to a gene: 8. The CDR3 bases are TGTGCCAGTCGACAAAGCGGGAGGGGGAATGAGCAGTTCTTC. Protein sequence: CASRQSGRGNEQFF.

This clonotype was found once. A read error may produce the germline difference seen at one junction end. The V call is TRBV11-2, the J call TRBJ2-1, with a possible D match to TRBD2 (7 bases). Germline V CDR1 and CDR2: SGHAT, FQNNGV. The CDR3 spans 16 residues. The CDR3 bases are TGTGCCAGCAGCTTGGCGAGCGGGACAATTCACAATGGGCAGTTCTTC. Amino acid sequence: CASSLASGTIHNGQFF.

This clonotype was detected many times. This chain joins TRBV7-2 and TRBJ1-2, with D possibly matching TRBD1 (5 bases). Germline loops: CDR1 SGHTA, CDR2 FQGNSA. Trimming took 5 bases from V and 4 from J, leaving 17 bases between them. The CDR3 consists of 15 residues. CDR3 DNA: TGTGCCAGCAGCCCCCCGGGGCGAGGCCGCTATGGCTACACCTTC. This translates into CASSPPGRGRYGYTF.

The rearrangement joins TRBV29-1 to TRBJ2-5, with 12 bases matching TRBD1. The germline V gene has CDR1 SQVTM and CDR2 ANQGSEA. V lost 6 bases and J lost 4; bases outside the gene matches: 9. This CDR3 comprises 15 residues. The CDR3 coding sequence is TGCAGCGTGCTTGTTGGGACAGGGGGCGCAGAGACCCAGTACTTC. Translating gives CSVLVGTGGAETQYF.

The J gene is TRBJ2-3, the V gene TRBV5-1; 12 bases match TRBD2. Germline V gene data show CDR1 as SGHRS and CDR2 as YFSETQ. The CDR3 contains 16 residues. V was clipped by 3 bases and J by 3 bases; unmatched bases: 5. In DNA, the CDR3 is TGCGCCAGCAGCTCGGAGGGGACTAGCGGGACAGATACGCAGTATTTT. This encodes CASSSEGTSGTDTQYF.

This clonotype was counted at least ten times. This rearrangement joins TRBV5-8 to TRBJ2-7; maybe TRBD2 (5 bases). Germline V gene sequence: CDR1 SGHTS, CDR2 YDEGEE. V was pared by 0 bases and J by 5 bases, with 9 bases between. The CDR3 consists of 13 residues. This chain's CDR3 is CASSLDRGNEQYF. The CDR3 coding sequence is TGTGCCAGCAGCTTGGACAGAGGGAACGAGCAGTACTTC.

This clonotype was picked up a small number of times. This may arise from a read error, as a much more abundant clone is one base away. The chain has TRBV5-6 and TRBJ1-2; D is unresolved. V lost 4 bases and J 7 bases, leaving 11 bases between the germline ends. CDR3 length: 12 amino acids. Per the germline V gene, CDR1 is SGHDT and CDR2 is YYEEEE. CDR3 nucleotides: TGTGCCAGCAGCAGTCTGGGCTCTGGCTACACCTTC. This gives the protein CASSSLGSGYTF.